This T cell receptor (delta chain) is drawn from a study of Vδ1+ human thymocytes. The CDR3 length is 19 residues. V was pared by 0 bases and J by 1 base, with 13 bases of the junction left unmatched. Germline V CDR1 and CDR2: GEAIGNYY, EKD. RNA was extracted from the cells and then reverse transcribed. Multiplex PCR used pooled V-gene forward primers and a constant-region reverse primer to amplify CDR3s. TCRdb re-called the multiplex PCR reads using CATT. The table records 45,000 to 75,000 delta-chain clones, approximately 15% of them present only once. This clone was counted ten times or more. Its antigen is still unknown. Study conclusions and caveats: Thymic TRG and TRD repertoires appeared highly polyclonal. Thymic delta-chain repertoires held roughly 20% Vdelta2 sequences and few Vdelta3, despite high sort purity.

V usage is TRDV2 and J usage is TRDJ1; TRDD3 matches at 10 bases. The receptor comes from a girl under three years old who had congenital heart surgery. Sequenced material: Vdelta1+ gamma-delta thymocytes from the thymus. Subset of the sample: FACS-sorted CD3+ TCRalphabeta- TCRVdelta1+ TCRVdelta2- thymocytes. CDR3 in DNA: TGTGCCTGTGACACCGAGCAGTACTGGGGGATTTACGGCACCGATAAACTCATCTTT. It translates to CACDTEQYWGIYGTDKLIF.